What follows are 24 T cell receptor beta chains derived from one specimen sequenced in a study of shared clonotypes between healthy human individuals. Here immunoSEQ multiplex PCR was the method, and the copy in TCRdb shows in-frame clones only, minus some. The sample shows about 710,000 clones, just under 75% of them seen only once. The sample consisted of memory CD4+ T cells sorted from blood. Subset indicated: CD45RA-negative fraction. These receptor sequences come from a woman aged 25 to 39 in good health.

The chain has TRBV5-8 and TRBJ2-1, with D possibly being TRBD2 (7 bases). Germline V gene data show CDR1 as SGHTS and CDR2 as YDEGEE. The CDR3 is 17 residues long. The V gene lost 0 bases and the J gene lost 3 bases, with 16 bases spanning the gap. The CDR3: CASSLEGGPGYYNEQFF. DNA of the CDR3: TGTGCCAGCAGCTTGGAGGGGGGGCCAGGATACTACAATGAGCAGTTCTTC. Complete variable domain (other parts from reference TRBV5-8 and TRBJ2-1): EAGVTQSPTHLIKTRGQQATLRCSPISGHTSVYWYQQALGLGLQFLLWYDEGEERNRGNFPPRFSGRQFPNYSSELNVNALELEDSALYLCASSLEGGPGYYNEQFFGPGTRLTVL.

The chain uses TRBV27 and TRBJ2-4, with D tentatively TRBD1 (6 bases). The CDR3 is 14 amino acids. The germline gives CDR1 MNHEY, CDR2 SMNVEV (reference sequence). Deletions cut 3 bases from V and 8 bases from J, with 14 bases between. CDR3 in DNA: TGTGCCAGCAGTTTTAGATCAGGGGCCTACATTCAGTACTTC. Residues: CASSFRSGAYIQYF.

This rearrangement joins TRBV19 to TRBJ1-4; no clear D. CDR3 length: 14 residues. Germline-derived CDR1 and CDR2 are LNHDA and SQIVND (reference sequence). The germline V and J ends were trimmed by 5 bases and 6 bases, with 13 bases remaining between them. The CDR3 DNA reads TGTGCCAGTAGTGAGGGCCGACTATATGAAAAACTGTTTTTT. This sequence encodes CASSEGRLYEKLFF. Supplemented by reference TRBV19 and TRBJ1-4, the full variable domain reads DGGITQSPKYLFRKEGQNVTLSCEQNLNHDAMYWYRQDPGQGLRLIYYSQIVNDFQKGDIAEGYSVSREKKESFPLTVTSAQKNPTAFYLCASSEGRLYEKLFFGSGTQLSVL.

The genes are TRBV9 and TRBJ1-3; tentative D call: TRBD1 (6 bases). Trimming pared 0 bases from V and 0 bases from J, leaving 13 bases between. This CDR3 spans 17 amino acids. CDR1 and CDR2 (germline): SGDLS, YYNGEE. DNA of the CDR3: TGTGCCAGCAGCGTAGGAAAAGGGGGGGTCTCTGGAAACACCATATATTTT. Amino acid sequence: CASSVGKGGVSGNTIYF. Complete variable domain (other parts from reference TRBV9 and TRBJ1-3): DSGVTQTPKHLITATGQRVTLRCSPRSGDLSVYWYQQSLDQGLQFLIQYYNGEERAKGNILERFSAQQFPDLHSELNLSSLELGDSALYFCASSVGKGGVSGNTIYFGEGSWLTVV.

This clone was picked up a small number of times. The CDR3 region has the DNA TGTGCCAGCAGCGGCGGCACGGATGAAAAACTGTTTTTT. Translated: CASSGGTDEKLFF. V is TRBV5-4 and J is TRBJ1-4; D is unclear. Between the trimmed V and J ends, which lost 4 bases and 6 bases, there was a span of 10 bases. The germline V gene encodes CDR1 SGHNT and CDR2 YYREEE (reference sequence). CDR3 length equals 13 residues.

Points on this clone: A far larger clone is off by one base, so a read error is likely. The chain links TRBV28 to TRBJ1-5; 7 bases are a match to TRBD1. The CDR3 extends over 14 amino acids. CDR1 MDHEN and CDR2 SYDVKM come from the germline V gene. Unmatched junction bases numbered 1, after V lost 3 bases and J lost 2 bases. CDR3 sequence reads: CASSFTGGNQPQHF. The CDR3 coding sequence is TGTGCCAGCAGTTTTACAGGGGGCAATCAGCCCCAGCATTTT. Variable domain in full (rest from reference TRBV28 and TRBJ1-5): DVKVTQSSRYLVKRTGEKVFLECVQDMDHENMFWYRQDPGLGLRLIYFSYDVKMKEKGDIPEGYSVSREKKERFSLILESASTNQTSMYLCASSFTGGNQPQHFGDGTRLSIL.

A few counts support this clone. The chain combines TRBV6-5 with TRBJ1-1; no firm D call. V was clipped by 6 bases and J by 1 base, with 9 bases between them. The CDR3 is made up of 13 amino acids. Germline V lookup: CDR1 MNHEY, CDR2 SVGAGI. As DNA, the CDR3 is TGTGCCAGCAGGCGGTTGGGGAACACTGAAGCTTTCTTT. This gives the protein CASRRLGNTEAFF.

This chain uses TRBV28 with TRBJ2-3; D is perhaps TRBD1 (6 bases). The CDR3 totals 12 residues. Trimming removed 9 bases at V and 3 bases at J, with 10 bases between. Germline CDR1 is MDHEN and CDR2 is SYDVKM. For the CDR3, the DNA is TGTGCCAGTAAAACAGGGACAGATACGCAGTATTTT. This codes for CASKTGTDTQYF. The full variable domain, in which reference TRBV28 and TRBJ2-3 provide the parts outside the CDR3, is DVKVTQSSRYLVKRTGEKVFLECVQDMDHENMFWYRQDPGLGLRLIYFSYDVKMKEKGDIPEGYSVSREKKERFSLILESASTNQTSMYLCASKTGTDTQYFGPGTRLTVL.

The chain combines TRBV6-1 with TRBJ1-2; no firm D call. V gave up 4 bases and J gave up 2 bases, with 8 bases separating them. Germline V gene sequence: CDR1 MNHNS, CDR2 SASEGT. This CDR3 is 13 amino acids long. The CDR3, as DNA: TGTGCCAGCAGTGCTACACGGAACTATGGCTACACCTTC. Translated: CASSATRNYGYTF.

The J gene is TRBJ2-5, the V gene TRBV19; 11 nucleotides line up with TRBD1. In germline, CDR1 is LNHDA, CDR2 SQIVND (reference sequence). With V trimmed by 9 bases and J by 7 bases, 10 bases remained unmatched. The CDR3 consists of 14 residues. As DNA, the CDR3 is TGTGCCAGGCCGTGGACAGGGGGCCCTCGGACCCAGTACTTC. The encoded protein is CARPWTGGPRTQYF.

With respect to this clone: Other nucleotide sequences in the sample specify the same CDR3. J is TRBJ2-7 and V is TRBV4-1, with TRBD1 as a possible D gene (5 bases). The CDR3 is 14 residues long. Trimming shortened V by 2 bases and J by 1 base, and 9 bases separated the two germline ends. CDR1 MGHRA and CDR2 YSYEKL come from the germline V gene. CDR3 sequence (DNA): TGCGCCAGCAGCCAAACTGACAGATCCTACGAGCAGTACTTC. It is translated as CASSQTDRSYEQYF.

This chain joins TRBV7-9 and TRBJ2-2; TRBD2 aligns across 9 bases. CDR1 SEHNR and CDR2 FQNEAQ come from the germline V gene (reference sequence). J was trimmed by 2 bases and V by 4 bases; bases with no gene match: 5. The CDR3 has 16 amino acids. For the CDR3, the DNA is TGTGCCAGCAGCTCGCGACTAGCGGAAAACACCGGGGAGCTGTTTTTT. Its protein product is CASSSRLAENTGELFF.

CDR3 region: CASSAGGILYEQYF. CDR3 DNA sequence: TGCGCCAGCAGCGCTGGGGGAATTCTATACGAGCAGTACTTC. The chain carries TRBV5-1 and TRBJ2-7; TRBD1 or TRBD2 may be the D gene (5 bases each). The CDR3 is 14 amino acids. Germline V gene sequence: CDR1 SGHRS, CDR2 YFSETQ. Trimming pared 4 bases from V and 4 bases from J, leaving 15 bases between.

The chain recombines TRBV6-6 with TRBJ1-5; weak D call: TRBD1 (5 bases). The CDR3 runs to 14 residues. Trimming pared 3 bases from V and 4 bases from J, leaving 10 bases between. Germline-derived CDR1 and CDR2 are MNHNY and SVGAGI (reference sequence). CDR3 amino acids: CASSYGDGNQPQHF. In DNA, the CDR3 is TGTGCCAGCAGTTATGGGGACGGAAATCAGCCCCAGCATTTT.

The J gene is TRBJ2-5, the V gene TRBV5-1; D not resolved. Germline V lookup: CDR1 SGHRS, CDR2 YFSETQ. Deletions cut 1 base from V and 4 bases from J, with 8 bases between. This CDR3 contains 13 residues. The CDR3 is CASSLIDTETQYF. The CDR3 region has the DNA TGCGCCAGCAGCTTGATAGACACAGAGACCCAGTACTTC.

This clone turned up a few times. The chain couples TRBV19 to TRBJ2-2; D is possibly TRBD1 (5 bases). The CDR3 is 16 residues long. From germline, CDR1 is LNHDA and CDR2 SQIVND (reference sequence). The germline V and J ends were trimmed by 3 bases and 5 bases, with 16 bases remaining between them. The CDR3 DNA is TGTGCCAGTAGTATTTCATTGGGGCTGAGTACCGGGGAGCTGTTTTTT. Translating gives CASSISLGLSTGELFF.

V and J are TRBV11-2 and TRBJ2-5; D might be TRBD1 or TRBD2, each matching 5 bases. CDR3 length equals 13 residues. Per germline, CDR1 SGHAT and CDR2 FQNNGV. Between the trimmed V and J ends, which lost 5 bases and 3 bases, there was a span of 10 bases. This chain's CDR3 is CASSRDGKETQYF. Here the CDR3 DNA reads TGTGCCAGCAGCCGGGACGGGAAAGAGACCCAGTACTTC.

In this sample, this clone turned up once. The chain links TRBV19 to TRBJ1-5; 7 nucleotides align to TRBD1. Germline lookup yields CDR1 LNHDA and CDR2 SQIVND (reference sequence). The CDR3 runs 14 residues. Germline trimming cut 5 bases from V and 3 bases from J; bases unmatched to any gene: 4. In nucleotides, the CDR3 is TGTGCCAGTAGTGCGGGACAGATCAATCAGCCCCAGCATTTT. Its protein product is CASSAGQINQPQHF.

V and J are TRBV21-1 and TRBJ1-5. TRBV21-1 corresponds to a pseudogene. The CDR3 extends over 18 amino acids. This CDR3 is CASSKLGGYEHSNQPQHF. In DNA form, the CDR3 reads TGTGCCAGCAGCAAATTAGGCGGGTACGAGCATAGCAATCAGCCCCAGCATTTT.

J is TRBJ1-3 and V is TRBV18; D is perhaps TRBD1 (6 bases). Germline CDR1 reads KGHSH; CDR2 reads LQKENI. The CDR3 covers 17 residues. V gave up 3 bases and J gave up 0 bases, with 15 bases separating them. The CDR3 reads CASSPVLAGHSGNTIYF. The CDR3, as DNA: TGTGCCAGCTCACCGGTCTTGGCGGGACACTCTGGAAACACCATATATTTT. Variable domain in full (rest from reference TRBV18 and TRBJ1-3): NAGVMQNPRHLVRRRGQEARLRCSPMKGHSHVYWYRQLPEEGLKFMVYLQKENIIDESGMPKERFSAEFPKEGPSILRIQQVVRGDSAAYFCASSPVLAGHSGNTIYFGEGSWLTVV.

The CDR3 is CASRTSGRRFYEQYF. The CDR3 region has the DNA TGTGCCAGCAGGACTAGCGGGAGGCGGTTTTACGAGCAGTACTTC. The chain is built from TRBV28 and TRBJ2-7, with 13 bases that match TRBD2. Trimming at V came to 6 bases and at J to 4 bases, leaving 6 bases not matched to a gene. The CDR3 consists of 15 residues. CDR1 is MDHEN, CDR2 SYDVKM, per germline.

The rearrangement joins TRBV27 to TRBJ2-5, with D tentatively TRBD1 (5 bases). The germline V gene has CDR1 MNHEY and CDR2 SMNVEV (reference sequence). The CDR3 runs 15 residues. V lost 8 bases, J lost 4 bases, and 20 bases lay in between. The CDR3 DNA reads as TGTGCCAGCCGACCGAGCAGGGTTGGCCCAGAGACCCAGTACTTC. Protein product: CASRPSRVGPETQYF.

The rearrangement uses TRBV27 and TRBJ2-2, with D tentatively TRBD2 (6 bases). CDR3 size: 15 residues. Trimming removed 7 bases from V and 4 bases from J, with 16 bases in between. Germline V gene data show CDR1 as MNHEY and CDR2 as SMNVEV (reference sequence). The CDR3 bases are TGTGCCAGCAACTCCAAAGGGAGGATCACCGGGGAGCTGTTTTTT. Its translation is CASNSKGRITGELFF.

This chain connects TRBV6-5 to TRBJ2-3; tentatively, D is TRBD1 (5 bases). Trimming left V 7 bases short and J 8 bases short, with 13 bases between. CDR1 is MNHEY, CDR2 SVGAGI, per germline. CDR3 length equals 12 residues. The CDR3 reads CASNTGAGTQYF. In nucleotides, the CDR3 is TGTGCCAGCAACACAGGTGCTGGTACGCAGTATTTT.